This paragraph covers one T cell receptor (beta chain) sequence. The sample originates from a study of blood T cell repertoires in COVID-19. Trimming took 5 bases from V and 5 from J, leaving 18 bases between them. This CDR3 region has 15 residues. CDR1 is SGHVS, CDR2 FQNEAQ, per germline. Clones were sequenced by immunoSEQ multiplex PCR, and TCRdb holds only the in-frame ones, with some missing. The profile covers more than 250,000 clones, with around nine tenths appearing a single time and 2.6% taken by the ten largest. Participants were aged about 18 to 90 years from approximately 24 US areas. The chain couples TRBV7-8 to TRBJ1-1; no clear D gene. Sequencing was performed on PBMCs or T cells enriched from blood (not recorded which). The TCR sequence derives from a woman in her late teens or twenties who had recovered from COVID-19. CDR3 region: CASSQDPRSGTEAFF. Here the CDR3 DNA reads TGTGCCAGCAGCCAGGACCCTCGATCGGGGACTGAAGCTTTCTTT.